One and the same sample provided the 9 T cell receptor beta chains below, sequenced in a study of Graves' ophthalmopathy and Graves' hyperthyroidism. Transcripts of RNA were the source for amplifying TCR beta CDR3 regions. HTBI primers served in a first-round RT-PCR, which a second-round multiplex PCR followed. TCRdb processed the multiplex PCR reads anew with MiXCR; each CDR3 protein has one entry. The sample carries approximately 460,000 distinct CDR3 sequences, approximately 14% recorded once. The sequencing sample was made of blood. The receptors were sampled from a woman aged 25 to 39 with Graves' ophthalmopathy.

This rearrangement joins TRBV6-2 or TRBV6-3 to TRBJ2-7, with 8 nucleotides matching TRBD2. CDR3 length: 14 residues. V lost 2 bases, J lost 6 bases, and 6 bases stayed unmatched. Germline CDR1 and CDR2: MNHEY and SVGEGT. As DNA, the CDR3 is TGTGCCAGCAGTTACGGAGGCGGGACTAGCGAGCAGTACTTC. Amino acid sequence: CASSYGGGTSEQYF.

In its sample, this clonotype was seen many times. The V and J genes are TRBV30 and TRBJ2-7; D is unresolved. The CDR3 is 11 amino acids. The V gene's germline CDR1 is GTSNPN and CDR2 SVGIG (reference sequence). V was shortened by 0 bases and J by 6 bases, with 6 bases between the two germline ends. Here the CDR3 DNA reads TGTGCCTGGAGTGTACTTCTCGAGCAGTACTTC. This translates into CAWSVLLEQYF.

To note about this clonotype: One end of the junction varies from germline; a read error may be responsible. The chain has TRBV24-1 and TRBJ1-5; D is unclear. Germline-derived CDR1 and CDR2 are KGHDR and SFDVKD. The CDR3 contains 15 residues. CDR3 protein: CATSQAGDSYQPQHF. CDR3 bases: TGTGCCACCAGCCAGGCAGGCGATAGCTATCAGCCTCAGCATTTT.

CDR3 loop: CASSSRDRGYAEAFF. The CDR3 DNA is TGTGCCAGCAGTTCCCGGGACAGGGGCTACGCTGAAGCTTTCTTT. The V call is TRBV6-5, the J call TRBJ1-1, with 10 bases lining up with TRBD1. Looked up from germline, CDR1 is MNHEY and CDR2 is SVGAGI. V trimming: 4 bases; J trimming: 6 bases; junction bases outside the gene matches: 8. CDR3 length: 15 residues.

This clonotype was seen repeatedly, ten times or more. The chain couples TRBV28 to TRBJ2-5; a weak D match, TRBD2 (6 bases). In germline, CDR1 is MDHEN, CDR2 SYDVKM. The V end was cut by 8 bases, the J end by 2 bases, with 12 bases between. CDR3 length: 13 residues. CDR3 amino acids: CASLADYQETQYF. The CDR3 coding sequence is TGTGCCAGCCTCGCGGACTATCAAGAGACCCAGTACTTC.

The chain recombines TRBV11-2 with TRBJ1-1, with a weak D call TRBD1 (6 bases). The CDR3 extends over 17 amino acids. Per the germline V gene, CDR1 is SGHAT and CDR2 is FQNNGV. The ends were cut back, 2 bases at V and 5 bases at J, with 21 bases in the middle. CDR3 sequence reads: CASSLLRGSRWGTEAFF. The CDR3 DNA follows: TGTGCCAGCAGCTTATTGAGGGGGTCCAGGTGGGGGACTGAAGCTTTCTTT.

CDR3 residues: CAWRRTGYEQYF. The CDR3 coding sequence is TGTGCCTGGAGGAGAACAGGATACGAGCAGTACTTC. The chain carries TRBV30 and TRBJ2-7, with D possibly being TRBD1 (5 bases). V lost 3 bases to trimming and J lost 4 bases, with 10 bases between them. Germline V CDR1 and CDR2: GTSNPN, SVGIG (reference sequence). This CDR3 is built from 12 residues.

A word on this clonotype: A much larger clone sits a single nucleotide away, making a read error possible. The CDR3 coding sequence is TGCGCCAGCAGCTGGGGACAGAGCTACGAGCAGGACTTC. This gives the protein CASSWGQSYEQDF. The V and J genes are TRBV5-1 and TRBJ2-7; 7 nucleotides agree with TRBD1. CDR1 is SGHRS and CDR2 is YFSETQ in the germline V gene. The CDR3 loop spans 13 amino acids.

Only a few counts were recorded for this clonotype. V usage is TRBV7-9 and J usage is TRBJ1-1, with D possibly TRBD1 on 6 matching bases. CDR3 length equals 14 residues. Trimming removed 5 bases at V and 2 bases at J, with 12 bases between. Germline CDR1 and CDR2: SEHNR and FQNEAQ (reference sequence). The CDR3 protein is CASSRTRGNTEAFF. The DNA for the CDR3 is TGTGCCAGCAGCAGAACCAGGGGAAACACTGAAGCTTTCTTT.